This TCR beta chain was sequenced for a study of T cells after yellow fever vaccination. Germline V gene sequence: CDR1 LGHNA, CDR2 YSLEER. The length of the CDR3 is 16 residues. Trimming removed 3 bases at V and 5 bases at J, with 18 bases between. There are a few counts of this clonotype. The antigen remains unidentified. In TCRdb, the 5' RACE reads were re-called with MiXCR into one record per CDR3 protein. The sample lists a few hundred thousand distinct CDR3 sequences, roughly 6.8% occurring once. Study outcomes and limitations: Contaminants from the bulk population, in the form of abundant clonotypes, could be found in FACS-sorted repertoires. After the booster, 96% of CD4 and 88% of CD8 primary-response clones were re-detected.

The sample consisted of CD4+ T cells sorted from PBMCs, taken on the day of the yellow fever booster vaccination. J is TRBJ2-3 and V is TRBV4-3, with D maybe TRBD2 (6 bases). This receptor was identified in a man aged 30 to 45 who received the YFV17D yellow fever vaccine. CDR3 residues: CASSQSPGPGGDTQYF. DNA of the CDR3: TGCGCCAGCAGCCAGTCCCCGGGACCCGGGGGAGATACGCAGTATTTT.